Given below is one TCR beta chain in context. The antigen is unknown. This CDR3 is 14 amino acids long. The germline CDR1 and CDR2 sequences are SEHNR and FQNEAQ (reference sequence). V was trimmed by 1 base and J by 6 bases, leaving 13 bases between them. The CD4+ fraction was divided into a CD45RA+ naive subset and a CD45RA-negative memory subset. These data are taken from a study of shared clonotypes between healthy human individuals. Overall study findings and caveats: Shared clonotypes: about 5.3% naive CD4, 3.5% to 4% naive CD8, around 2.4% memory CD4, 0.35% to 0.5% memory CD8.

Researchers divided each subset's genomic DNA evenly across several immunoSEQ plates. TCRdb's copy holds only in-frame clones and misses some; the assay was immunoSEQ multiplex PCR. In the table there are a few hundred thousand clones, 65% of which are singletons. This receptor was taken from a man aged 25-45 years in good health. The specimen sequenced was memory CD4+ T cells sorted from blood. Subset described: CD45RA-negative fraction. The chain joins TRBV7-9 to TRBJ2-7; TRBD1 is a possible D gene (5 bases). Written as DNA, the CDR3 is TGTGCCAGCAGCTTAGGGTTGGGGCTAGTCGAGCAGTACTTC. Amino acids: CASSLGLGLVEQYF.